This T cell receptor (beta chain) comes out of a study of cytomegalovirus exposure and HLA in healthy donors. Broader study findings: TRBV6-2, TRBV6-3 and some other V segments were unresolvable in 87-base-pair reads. Researchers reported in a later analysis that a missense DCLRE1C variant was tied to TCR beta V- and J-gene trimming.

Comment on this clone: Its antigen is still unknown.

Unmatched junction bases numbered 5, after V lost 5 bases and J lost 2 bases. CDR3 length: 14 residues. Germline lookup yields CDR1 MDHEN and CDR2 SYDVKM. Primers: 60 Vbeta forward and 13 Jbeta reverse. Generated by immunoSEQ multiplex PCR, the TCRdb table keeps only in-frame clones and is missing some. This table holds around 120,000 clones, about three quarters found once. The receptor's source is a female donor in good health and CMV-seropositive. Sequencing was carried out using PBMCs. V gene TRBV28 combines with J gene TRBJ2-7; 8 nucleotides agree with TRBD1. DNA of the CDR3: TGTGCCAGCAGTGGACAGGGTAAGGCCTACGAGCAGTACTTC. It is translated as CASSGQGKAYEQYF.